Listed here are 5 T cell receptor beta chains from one sample, sequenced in a study of blood T cell repertoires in COVID-19 (dated by TCRdb to about 2020). The method was the immunoSEQ multiplex PCR assay. TCRdb holds this immuneACCESS table with in-frame rearrangements only. Some clones are missing; in checked studies, unresolved V genes explain under half, and the rest has no known cause. The sample table lists 220,000 or so clones, 84% of them with a count of one. The ten largest clonotypes hold 5.5% to 7.5% of the sample. Input material: PBMCs or T cells enriched from blood (not recorded which). These receptor sequences come from a woman in her forties who had recovered from COVID-19.

The rearrangement links TRBV6-5 to TRBJ1-5; TRBD1 matches at 9 bases. J gave up 4 bases and V 8 bases, and 6 bases lay outside the gene matches. The CDR3 has 14 amino acids. Germline lookup yields CDR1 MNHEY and CDR2 SVGAGI. The CDR3 region has the DNA TGTGCCAGCTCAGGACAGGGGAATAATCAGCCCCAGCATTTT. Translation gives CASSGQGNNQPQHF.

V is TRBV11-2 and J is TRBJ2-7, with unresolved D. The V and J ends lost 2 bases and 3 bases respectively, with 8 bases between them. Germline CDR1 is SGHAT and CDR2 is FQNNGV. This CDR3 comprises 13 residues. Here the CDR3 DNA reads TGTGCCAGCAGCTTAAACAGCCTCTACGAGCAGTACGTC. As protein: CASSLNSLYEQYV.

Only a few counts were recorded for this clone. The chain is built from TRBV7-6 and TRBJ2-3; TRBD2 matches 10 bases. Losses at the gene ends were 4 bases for V and 3 bases for J; bases not matched to a gene: 4. CDR1 SGHVS and CDR2 FNYEAQ come from the germline V gene. There are 15 residues in the CDR3. DNA of the CDR3: TGTGCCAGCAGCTCTAGCGGGAGTCGGACAGATACGCAGTATTTT. Its translation: CASSSSGSRTDTQYF.

J is TRBJ2-3 and V is TRBV9; perhaps TRBD1 as D (6 bases). Germline V gene lookup returns CDR1 SGDLS and CDR2 YYNGEE. Deletions cut 1 base from V and 1 base from J, with 10 bases between. The length of the CDR3 is 15 residues. The CDR3 reads CASSVKGHRTDTQYF. The DNA for the CDR3 is TGTGCCAGCAGCGTAAAGGGACACCGCACAGATACGCAGTATTTT.

The J gene is TRBJ2-1, the V gene TRBV30; D uncertain. CDR1 is GTSNPN and CDR2 is SVGIG in the germline V gene (reference sequence). CDR3 length equals 14 residues. V lost 3 bases, J lost 0 bases, and 9 bases lay in between. CDR3: CAWRGLSSYNEQFF. CDR3 coding DNA: TGTGCCTGGAGGGGCCTTAGCTCCTACAATGAGCAGTTCTTC.